This T cell receptor (beta chain) was identified in a study of blood T cell repertoires in COVID-19. The CDR3 has 15 amino acids. Germline V lookup: CDR1 SGHKS, CDR2 YYEKEE (reference sequence). Trimming cost V 6 bases and J 4 bases; bases outside gene matches: 8. Authors' analysis steps: Reference gene primer amplification gave estimated nucleated cell counts. This table comes from immunoSEQ multiplex PCR, and its TCRdb copy is limited to in-frame clones, with some not included. The V and J calls and the clone size are those of that table, but D and trimming were determined from the DNA. Among about 69,000 clones listed, nearly 80% were seen once. This clone was recorded a few times.

The sequencing input was peripheral blood. V usage is TRBV5-5 and J usage is TRBJ1-5, with 9 bases identical to TRBD1. The TCR originated in a human donor in a cohort sampled during active COVID-19. This chain's CDR3 is CASTMSGTGNQPQHF. Here the CDR3 DNA reads TGTGCCAGCACCATGTCCGGGACAGGGAATCAGCCCCAGCATTTT.